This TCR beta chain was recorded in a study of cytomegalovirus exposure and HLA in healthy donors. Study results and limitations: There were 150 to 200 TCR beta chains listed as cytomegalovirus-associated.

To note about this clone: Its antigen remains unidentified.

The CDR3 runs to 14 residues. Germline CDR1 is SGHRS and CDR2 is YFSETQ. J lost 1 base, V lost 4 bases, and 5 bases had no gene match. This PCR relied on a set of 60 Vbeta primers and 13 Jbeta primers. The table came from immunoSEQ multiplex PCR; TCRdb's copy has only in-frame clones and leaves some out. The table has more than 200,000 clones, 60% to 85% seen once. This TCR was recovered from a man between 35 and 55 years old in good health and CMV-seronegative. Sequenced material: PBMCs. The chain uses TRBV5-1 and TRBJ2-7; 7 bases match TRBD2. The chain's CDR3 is CASSRGEVSYEQYF. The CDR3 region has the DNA TGCGCCAGCAGCCGGGGGGAGGTATCCTACGAGCAGTACTTC.